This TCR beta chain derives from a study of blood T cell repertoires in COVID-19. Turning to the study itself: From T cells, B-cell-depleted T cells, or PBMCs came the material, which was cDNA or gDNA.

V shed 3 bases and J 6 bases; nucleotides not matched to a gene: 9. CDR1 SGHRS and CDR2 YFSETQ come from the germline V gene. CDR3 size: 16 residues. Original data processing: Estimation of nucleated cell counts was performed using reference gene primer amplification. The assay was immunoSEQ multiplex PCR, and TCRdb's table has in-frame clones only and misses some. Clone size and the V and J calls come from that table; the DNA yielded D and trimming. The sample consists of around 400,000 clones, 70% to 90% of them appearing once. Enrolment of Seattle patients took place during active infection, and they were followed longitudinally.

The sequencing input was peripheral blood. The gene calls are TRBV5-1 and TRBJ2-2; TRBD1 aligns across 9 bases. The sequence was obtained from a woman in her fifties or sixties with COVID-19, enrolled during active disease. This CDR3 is CASSSPGTGKSGELFF. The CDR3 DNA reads TGCGCCAGCAGCTCACCAGGGACAGGGAAGTCCGGGGAGCTGTTTTTT.